This entry lists 28 T cell receptor beta chains sequenced from one sample in a study of cytotoxic CD8 clonotypes in ibrutinib-treated CLL. The method was immunoSEQ multiplex PCR; TCRdb's version includes in-frame clones alone and lacks a portion of them. This table holds approximately 280,000 clones, roughly four fifths found once. Specimen: PBMCs, collected at disease progression, from a patient treated with ibrutinib. These receptors were taken from a human donor with chronic lymphocytic leukemia.

This clone was recorded a few times. This chain joins TRBV2 and TRBJ2-7, with 8 bases that match TRBD1. Trimming took 2 bases from V and 5 from J; bases not matched to a gene: 11. The CDR3 is 16 amino acids. Germline V gene lookup returns CDR1 SNHLY and CDR2 FYNNEI. The DNA for the CDR3 is TGTGCCAGCAGTGAAATCATTGGACCAGGGGGCCACGAGCAGTACTTC. Its protein product is CASSEIIGPGGHEQYF.

V gene TRBV20-1 combines with J gene TRBJ2-7; 7 positions match TRBD2. In germline, CDR1 is DFQATT, CDR2 SNEGSKA (reference sequence). V shed 6 bases and J 7 bases; nucleotides not matched to a gene: 3. The CDR3 spans 10 residues. The CDR3 region is CSAVGGEQYF. The CDR3 DNA reads as TGCAGTGCCGTGGGGGGGGAGCAGTACTTC.

J is TRBJ2-1 and V is TRBV9; D remains unclear. Germline CDR1 is SGDLS and CDR2 is YYNGEE. V lost 4 bases and J 2 bases, leaving 13 bases between the germline ends. The CDR3 extends over 15 amino acids. This chain's CDR3 is CASSPAQQPYNEQFF. DNA of the CDR3: TGTGCCAGCAGCCCAGCCCAACAGCCCTACAATGAGCAGTTCTTC.

This clone was seen repeatedly, ten times or more. In the same sample, other DNA sequences code for this CDR3. The chain joins TRBV5-1 to TRBJ1-3; D is possibly TRBD1 (6 bases). V lost 0 bases and J 0 bases, leaving 10 bases between the germline ends. This CDR3 is built from 16 residues. CDR1 SGHRS and CDR2 YFSETQ come from the germline V gene. The CDR3 protein is CASSLEGGNSGNTIYF. The CDR3 DNA follows: TGCGCCAGCAGCTTGGAAGGGGGAAACTCTGGAAACACCATATATTTT.

The V call is TRBV7-3, the J call TRBJ2-1; 7 bases agree with TRBD2. J lost 4 bases, V lost 2 bases, and 5 bases had no gene match. The CDR3 is 15 amino acids. Per germline, CDR1 SGHTA and CDR2 FQGTGA. DNA for the CDR3: TGTGCCAGCAGCTTAGCTAGCGGATTATACAATGAGCAGTTCTTC. As protein: CASSLASGLYNEQFF.

The V call is TRBV7-2, the J call TRBJ2-2; 13 positions match TRBD2. CDR1 SGHTA and CDR2 FQGNSA come from the germline V gene. With V trimmed by 2 bases and J by 6 bases, 3 bases remained unmatched. CDR3 length: 16 amino acids. CDR3 coding DNA: TGTGCCAGCAGCTTAACACTAGCGGGAGGGCCCGGGGAGCTGTTTTTT. This codes for CASSLTLAGGPGELFF.

The chain uses TRBV7-3 and TRBJ2-7; maybe TRBD1 (7 bases). V lost 2 bases and J 3 bases, leaving 26 bases between the germline ends. Germline lookup yields CDR1 SGHTA and CDR2 FQGTGA. There are 19 residues in the CDR3. The DNA of the CDR3 is TGTGCCAGCAGCTTATTGCACCCCCTCTCGACAGGGACTGACTACGAGCAGTACTTC. Its protein product is CASSLLHPLSTGTDYEQYF. Together with reference TRBV7-3 and TRBJ2-7, the CDR3 gives the full variable domain: GAGVSQTPSNKVTEKGKYVELRCDPISGHTALYWYRQSLGQGPEFLIYFQGTGAADDSGLPNDRFFAVRPEGSVSTLKIQRTERGDSAVYLCASSLLHPLSTGTDYEQYFGPGTRLTVT.

The rearrangement links TRBV29-1 to TRBJ1-2; D not resolved. With 6 bases removed from V and 5 bases from J, the gap between germline ends came to 13 bases. Germline V lookup: CDR1 SQVTM, CDR2 ANQGSEA. CDR3 size: 12 residues. CDR3 in amino acids: CSVTPGGYGYTF. CDR3 DNA sequence: TGCAGCGTGACCCCCGGAGGTTATGGCTACACCTTC.

V usage is TRBV9 and J usage is TRBJ2-2, with D unresolved. The germline gives CDR1 SGDLS, CDR2 YYNGEE. CDR3 length: 16 residues. The V gene lost 4 bases and the J gene lost 3 bases, with 16 bases spanning the gap. The chain's CDR3 is CASSPPLGIYTGELFF. The CDR3 region has the DNA TGTGCCAGCAGCCCCCCCCTGGGGATATACACCGGGGAGCTGTTTTTT.

CDR3 loop: CASSLILGVDQPQHF. The CDR3, as DNA: TGTGCCAGTAGCCTCATTCTGGGGGTGGATCAGCCCCAGCATTTT. The J gene is TRBJ1-5, the V gene TRBV19, with a weak D call TRBD1 (5 bases). Germline assignment: CDR1 LNHDA and CDR2 SQIVND (reference sequence). The CDR3 extends over 15 amino acids. Trimming took 6 bases from V and 5 from J, leaving 17 bases between them.

The table lists this clone with a few counts. The chain uses TRBV5-1 and TRBJ2-7; D may be TRBD1 or TRBD2 (5 bases each). The germline CDR1 and CDR2 sequences are SGHRS and YFSETQ. V was pared by 4 bases and J by 3 bases, with 11 bases between. The CDR3 totals 13 residues. In nucleotides, the CDR3 is TGCGCCAGCAGCGCACGGGACCGCTACGAGCAGTACTTC. Translation: CASSARDRYEQYF.

The chain joins TRBV5-1 to TRBJ1-1; D not resolved. The germline V gene encodes CDR1 SGHRS and CDR2 YFSETQ. V was clipped by 0 bases and J by 0 bases, with 9 bases between them. The length of the CDR3 is 15 residues. The CDR3 here is CASSLETPMNTEAFF. CDR3 bases: TGCGCCAGCAGCTTGGAGACACCCATGAACACTGAAGCTTTCTTT. Together with reference TRBV5-1 and TRBJ1-1, the CDR3 gives the full variable domain: KAGVTQTPRYLIKTRGQQVTLSCSPISGHRSVSWYQQTPGQGLQFLFEYFSETQRNKGNFPGRFSGRQFSNSRSEMNVSTLELGDSALYLCASSLETPMNTEAFFGQGTRLTVV.

V gene TRBV10-2 combines with J gene TRBJ2-1; D gene uncertain. The germline V gene encodes CDR1 WSHSY and CDR2 SAAADI. This CDR3 has 13 amino acids. Trimming shortened V by 3 bases and J by 4 bases, and 7 bases separated the two germline ends. CDR3 nucleotides: TGCGCCAGCAGTGACCCATTATACAATGAGCAGTTCTTC. Translation: CASSDPLYNEQFF.

The chain uses TRBV9 and TRBJ2-7, with 7 bases identical to TRBD1. Looked up from germline, CDR1 is SGDLS and CDR2 is YYNGEE. This CDR3 is 15 amino acids long. J gave up 2 bases and V 4 bases, and 9 bases lay outside the gene matches. CDR3 loop: CASSPRLGGAYEQYF. CDR3 bases: TGTGCCAGCAGCCCACGCTTAGGGGGCGCCTACGAGCAGTACTTC.

This rearrangement joins TRBV5-8 to TRBJ2-6, with D hard to call. The CDR3 extends over 16 amino acids. Trimming left V 3 bases short and J 0 bases short, with 10 bases between. Germline lookup yields CDR1 SGHTS and CDR2 YDEGEE. The CDR3, as DNA: TGTGCCAGCAGCTCTCCAAGGTCCTCTGGGGCCAACGTCCTGACTTTC. Encoded protein: CASSSPRSSGANVLTF.

The V call is TRBV11-2, the J call TRBJ2-7; D is uncertain. The germline V and J ends were trimmed by 6 bases and 3 bases, with 15 bases remaining between them. Germline-derived CDR1 and CDR2 are SGHAT and FQNNGV. The CDR3 is 14 amino acids. The CDR3: CASRSVHRYYEQYF. CDR3 sequence (DNA): TGTGCCAGCAGATCGGTACACCGCTACTACGAGCAGTACTTC.

This clone was observed once. The chain employs TRBV6-1 and TRBJ1-6; D remains unclear. Trimming took 7 bases from V and 2 from J, leaving 12 bases between them. Germline CDR1 is MNHNS and CDR2 is SASEGT. This CDR3 has 15 residues. CDR3 sequence (DNA): TGTGCCAGCATCAGGTCTCTTACCTATAATTCACCCCTCCACTTT. Translated, it gives CASIRSLTYNSPLHF.

The J gene is TRBJ1-6, the V gene TRBV4-1; the D gene is possibly TRBD1 (6 bases). This CDR3 has 15 amino acids. The ends were cut back, 3 bases at V and 6 bases at J, with 12 bases in the middle. Germline V CDR1 and CDR2: MGHRA, YSYEKL. For the CDR3, the DNA is TGCGCCAGCAGCCACTCGGGACAAGTTAATTCACCCCTCCACTTT. Amino acid sequence: CASSHSGQVNSPLHF.

This chain links TRBV4-1 with TRBJ2-1; a weak D match, TRBD2 (6 bases). The germline V gene encodes CDR1 MGHRA and CDR2 YSYEKL. The CDR3 is 15 residues long. The V gene lost 4 bases and the J gene lost 8 bases, with 18 bases spanning the gap. The DNA of the CDR3 is TGCGCCAGCAGCCTCCCTCCTCCCGGGAGCCATGAGCAGTTCTTC. Protein product: CASSLPPPGSHEQFF.

On this clone: Distinct nucleotide sequences in the sample also encode this CDR3. The gene calls are TRBV5-1 and TRBJ2-3; D unclear. Trimming took off 2 bases at V and 6 bases at J, with 10 bases between the two ends. Germline lookup yields CDR1 SGHRS and CDR2 YFSETQ. The CDR3 is made up of 13 amino acids. The CDR3: CASSFLVSDTQYF. The CDR3 DNA reads as TGCGCCAGCAGCTTTCTAGTTTCGGATACGCAGTATTTT.

This chain connects TRBV7-8 to TRBJ1-1; TRBD1 agrees at 9 bases. V lost 3 bases to trimming and J lost 0 bases; unmatched junction nucleotides: 2. The CDR3 spans 15 residues. Germline V gene sequence: CDR1 SGHVS, CDR2 FQNEAQ. The CDR3 region is CASSLTGGMNTEAFF. The CDR3 DNA is TGTGCCAGCAGCTTGACAGGGGGAATGAACACTGAAGCTTTCTTT.

This clone was detected a few times. This chain connects TRBV11-2 to TRBJ2-5, with 7 bases lining up with TRBD1. Germline V gene sequence: CDR1 SGHAT, CDR2 FQNNGV. The junction had 8 bases not matched to a gene; V was cut back by 5 bases and J by 2 bases. This CDR3 has 15 residues. The CDR3 protein is CASSNIDRAQETQYF. As DNA, the CDR3 is TGTGCCAGCAGCAACATAGACAGGGCTCAAGAGACCCAGTACTTC.

The table lists this clone with a count of one. This chain uses TRBV28 with TRBJ2-7; 7 positions match TRBD1. The CDR3 runs 12 residues. Germline V gene sequence: CDR1 MDHEN, CDR2 SYDVKM. Trimming cost V 5 bases and J 8 bases; bases outside gene matches: 6. The DNA for the CDR3 is TGTGCCAGCAGTCGACAGGGATTAAAGCAGTACTTC. Translating it yields CASSRQGLKQYF.

The chain combines TRBV10-1 with TRBJ2-2; tentatively, D is TRBD2 (5 bases). CDR1 is WNHNN, CDR2 SYGVQD, per germline (reference sequence). The CDR3 extends over 12 amino acids. V lost 8 bases to trimming and J lost 7 bases, with 11 bases between them. The CDR3 sequence is CASCGGGGELFF. CDR3 nucleotide sequence: TGCGCCAGCTGTGGAGGTGGCGGGGAGCTGTTTTTT.

This chain connects TRBV20-1 to TRBJ2-3; unclear D gene. CDR3 length: 11 residues. CDR1 and CDR2 from the germline V gene are DFQATT and SNEGSKA (reference sequence). The V end was cut by 5 bases, the J end by 2 bases, with 5 bases between. CDR3 sequence reads: CSAPLTDTQYF. Written as DNA, the CDR3 is TGCAGTGCTCCCCTCACAGATACGCAGTATTTT.

V and J are TRBV5-5 and TRBJ2-3, with 8 bases identical to TRBD2. Losses at the gene ends were 0 bases for V and 0 bases for J; bases not matched to a gene: 15. CDR1 and CDR2 (germline): SGHKS, YYEKEE (reference sequence). The CDR3 is made up of 20 amino acids. The CDR3, as DNA: TGTGCCAGCAGCTTGGTGTTTCCAGCGGGAGTGGGGATGAGCACAGATACGCAGTATTTT. This gives the protein CASSLVFPAGVGMSTDTQYF.

V usage is TRBV6-5 and J usage is TRBJ1-1; possibly TRBD1 for D (5 bases). The CDR3 runs to 14 residues. The ends were cut back, 2 bases at V and 4 bases at J, with 11 bases in the middle. Germline V gives CDR1 MNHEY, CDR2 SVGAGI. CDR3 protein: CASSYGGLGTEAFF. CDR3 DNA sequence: TGTGCCAGCAGTTACGGGGGTTTGGGCACTGAAGCTTTCTTT.

This chain uses TRBV7-3 with TRBJ1-2, with 8 bases fitting TRBD1. The CDR3 runs 14 residues. The J segment lost 4 bases and the V segment lost 5 bases, leaving 6 bases of the junction unmatched. Germline CDR1 reads SGHTA; CDR2 reads FQGTGA. In DNA, the CDR3 is TGTGCCAGCAGCCCATCAGGGGGCGTCTATGGCTACACCTTC. Translating it yields CASSPSGGVYGYTF.